The source of this T cell receptor beta chain is a study of blood T cell repertoires in COVID-19. Per the study methods: Estimation of nucleated cell counts relied on the amplification of reference gene primers. Repertoires were generated with immunoSEQ multiplex PCR, while TCRdb's copy carries only in-frame clones and drops some. V, J and clone size are taken as reported in that table, and D and trimming were inferred from the DNA itself. The sample shows about 160,000 clones, more than 90% of them seen only once. Germline CDR1 and CDR2: LNHDA and SQIVND (reference sequence). The CDR3 has 12 residues. V was cut by 3 bases and J by 7 bases, with 9 bases left in between.

This sequence was found in a man aged 55 to 70 with active or convalescent COVID-19. The sequencing input was peripheral blood. The chain joins TRBV19 to TRBJ1-2, with unresolved D. This CDR3 is CASSISRGGYTF. The CDR3 DNA follows: TGTGCCAGTAGTATCTCCCGCGGTGGCTACACCTTC.